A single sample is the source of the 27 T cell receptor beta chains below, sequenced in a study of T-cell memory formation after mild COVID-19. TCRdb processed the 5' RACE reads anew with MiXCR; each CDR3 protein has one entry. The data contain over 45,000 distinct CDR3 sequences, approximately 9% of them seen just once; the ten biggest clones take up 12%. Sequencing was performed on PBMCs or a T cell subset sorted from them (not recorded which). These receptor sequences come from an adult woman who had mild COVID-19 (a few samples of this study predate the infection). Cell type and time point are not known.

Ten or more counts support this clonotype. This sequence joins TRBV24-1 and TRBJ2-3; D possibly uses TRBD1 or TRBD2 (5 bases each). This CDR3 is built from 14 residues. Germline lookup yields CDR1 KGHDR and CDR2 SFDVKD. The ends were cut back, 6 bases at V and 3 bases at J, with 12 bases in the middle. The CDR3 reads CATSRQGRTDTQYF. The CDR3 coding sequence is TGTGCCACCAGTAGGCAGGGACGGACAGATACGCAGTATTTT.

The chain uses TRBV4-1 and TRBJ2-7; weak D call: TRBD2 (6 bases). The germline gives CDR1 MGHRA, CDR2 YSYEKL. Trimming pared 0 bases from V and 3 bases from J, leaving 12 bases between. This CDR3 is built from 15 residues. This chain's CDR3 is CASSQDTGEVYEQYF. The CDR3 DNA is TGCGCCAGCAGCCAAGATACCGGGGAGGTCTACGAGCAGTACTTC.

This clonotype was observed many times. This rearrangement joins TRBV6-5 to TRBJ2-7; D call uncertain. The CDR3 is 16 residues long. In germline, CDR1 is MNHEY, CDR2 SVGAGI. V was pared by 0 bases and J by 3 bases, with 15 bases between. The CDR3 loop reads CASSYSSGSPRYEQYF. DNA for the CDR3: TGTGCCAGCAGTTACTCGTCTGGCAGTCCCCGCTACGAGCAGTACTTC.

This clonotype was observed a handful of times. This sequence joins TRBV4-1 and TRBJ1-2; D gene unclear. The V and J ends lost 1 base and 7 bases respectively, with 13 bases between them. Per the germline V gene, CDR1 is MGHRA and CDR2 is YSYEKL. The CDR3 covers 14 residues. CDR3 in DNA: TGCGCCAGCAGCCAAGTAGGCCCAGAGGGTGGCTACACCTTC. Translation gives CASSQVGPEGGYTF.

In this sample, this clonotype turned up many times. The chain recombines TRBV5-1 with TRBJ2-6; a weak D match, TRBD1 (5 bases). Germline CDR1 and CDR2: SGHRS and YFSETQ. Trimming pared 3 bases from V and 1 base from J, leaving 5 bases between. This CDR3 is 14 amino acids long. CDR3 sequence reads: CASSSGSGANVLTF. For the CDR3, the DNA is TGCGCCAGCAGCTCAGGGTCTGGGGCCAACGTCCTGACTTTC.

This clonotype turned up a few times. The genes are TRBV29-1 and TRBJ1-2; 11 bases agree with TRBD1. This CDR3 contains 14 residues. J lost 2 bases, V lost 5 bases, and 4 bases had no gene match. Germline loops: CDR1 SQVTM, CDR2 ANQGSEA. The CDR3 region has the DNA TGCAGCGTTCGGGGGACAGGGGGAAACTATGGCTACACCTTC. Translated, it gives CSVRGTGGNYGYTF.

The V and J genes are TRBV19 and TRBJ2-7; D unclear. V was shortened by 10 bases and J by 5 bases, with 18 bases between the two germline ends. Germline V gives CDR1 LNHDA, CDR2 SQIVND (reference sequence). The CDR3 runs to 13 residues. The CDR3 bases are TGTGCCACCTCCCCCACCACCCTTCACGAGCAGTACTTC. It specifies CATSPTTLHEQYF.

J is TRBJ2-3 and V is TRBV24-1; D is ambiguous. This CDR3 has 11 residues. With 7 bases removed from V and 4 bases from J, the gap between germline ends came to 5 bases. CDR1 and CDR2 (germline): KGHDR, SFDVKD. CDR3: CATSLADTQYF. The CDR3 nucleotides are TGTGCCACCAGCCTAGCAGATACGCAGTATTTT.

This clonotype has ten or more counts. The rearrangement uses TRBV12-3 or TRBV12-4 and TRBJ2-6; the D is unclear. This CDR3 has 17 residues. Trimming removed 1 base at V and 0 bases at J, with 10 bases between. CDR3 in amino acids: CASSLGAGYSGANVLTF. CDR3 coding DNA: TGTGCCAGCAGTTTAGGGGCCGGTTACTCTGGGGCCAACGTCCTGACTTTC.

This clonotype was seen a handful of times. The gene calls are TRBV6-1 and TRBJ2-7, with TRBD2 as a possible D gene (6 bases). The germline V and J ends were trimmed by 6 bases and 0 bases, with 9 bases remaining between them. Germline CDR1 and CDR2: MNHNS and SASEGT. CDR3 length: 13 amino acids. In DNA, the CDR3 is TGTGCCAGCAGATGGGACTCCTCCTACGAGCAGTACTTC. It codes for CASRWDSSYEQYF.

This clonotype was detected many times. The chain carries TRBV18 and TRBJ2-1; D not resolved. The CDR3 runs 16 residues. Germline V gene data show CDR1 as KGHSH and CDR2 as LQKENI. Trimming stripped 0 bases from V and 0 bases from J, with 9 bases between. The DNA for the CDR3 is TGTGCCAGCTCACCACCCGGGCGAAGCTCCTACAATGAGCAGTTCTTC. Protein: CASSPPGRSSYNEQFF.

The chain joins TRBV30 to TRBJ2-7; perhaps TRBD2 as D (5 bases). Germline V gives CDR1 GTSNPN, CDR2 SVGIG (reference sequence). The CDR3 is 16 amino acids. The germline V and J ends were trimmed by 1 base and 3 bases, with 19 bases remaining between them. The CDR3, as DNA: TGTGCCTGGAGTGGGGTTTCGGGAACCGAATACTACGAGCAGTACTTC. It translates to CAWSGVSGTEYYEQYF.

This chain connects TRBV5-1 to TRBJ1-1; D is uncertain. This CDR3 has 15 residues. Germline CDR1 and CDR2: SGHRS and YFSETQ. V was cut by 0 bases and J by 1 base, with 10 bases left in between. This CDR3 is CASSLDTQPNTEAFF. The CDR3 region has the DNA TGCGCCAGCAGCTTGGACACCCAGCCGAACACTGAAGCTTTCTTT.

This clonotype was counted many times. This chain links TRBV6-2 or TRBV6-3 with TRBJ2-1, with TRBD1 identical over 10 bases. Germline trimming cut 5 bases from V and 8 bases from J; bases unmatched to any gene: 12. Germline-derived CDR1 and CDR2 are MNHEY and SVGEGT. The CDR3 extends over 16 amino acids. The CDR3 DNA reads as TGTGCCAGCAGTCCCCTCGGGACAGGGGTTCACGATGAGCAGTTCTTC. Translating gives CASSPLGTGVHDEQFF.

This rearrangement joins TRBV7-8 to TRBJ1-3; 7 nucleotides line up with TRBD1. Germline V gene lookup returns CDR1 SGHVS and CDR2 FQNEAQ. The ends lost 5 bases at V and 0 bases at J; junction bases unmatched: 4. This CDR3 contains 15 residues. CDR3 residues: CASSLRQGSGNTIYF. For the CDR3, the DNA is TGTGCCAGCAGCCTTCGACAGGGCTCTGGAAACACCATATATTTT.

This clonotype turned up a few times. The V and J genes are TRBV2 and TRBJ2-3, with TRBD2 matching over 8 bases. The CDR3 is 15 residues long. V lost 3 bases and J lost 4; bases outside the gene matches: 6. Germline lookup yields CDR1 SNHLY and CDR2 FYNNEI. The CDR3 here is CASSDAGGGPDTQYF. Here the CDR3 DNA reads TGTGCCAGCAGTGATGCGGGGGGCGGGCCAGATACGCAGTATTTT.

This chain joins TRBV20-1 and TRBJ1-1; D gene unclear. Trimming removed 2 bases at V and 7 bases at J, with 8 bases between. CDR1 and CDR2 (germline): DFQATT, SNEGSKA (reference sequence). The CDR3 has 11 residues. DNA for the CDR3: TGCAGTGCTAGACAGAATTATGAAGCTTTCTTT. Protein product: CSARQNYEAFF.

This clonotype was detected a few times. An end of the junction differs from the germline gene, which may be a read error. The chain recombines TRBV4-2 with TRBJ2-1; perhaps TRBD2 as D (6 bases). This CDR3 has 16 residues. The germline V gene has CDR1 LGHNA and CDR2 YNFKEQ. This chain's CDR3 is CASSKEGLASNNEQFF. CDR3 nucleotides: TGTGCCAGCAGCAAAGAGGGACTGGCAAGTAACAATGAGCAGTTCTTC.

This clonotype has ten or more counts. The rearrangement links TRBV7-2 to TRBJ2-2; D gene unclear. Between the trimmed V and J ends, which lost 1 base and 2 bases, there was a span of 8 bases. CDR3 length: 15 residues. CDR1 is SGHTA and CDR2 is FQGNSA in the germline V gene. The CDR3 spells CASSLDRRNTGELFF. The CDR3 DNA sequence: TGTGCCAGCAGCTTAGATCGGAGAAACACCGGGGAGCTGTTTTTT.

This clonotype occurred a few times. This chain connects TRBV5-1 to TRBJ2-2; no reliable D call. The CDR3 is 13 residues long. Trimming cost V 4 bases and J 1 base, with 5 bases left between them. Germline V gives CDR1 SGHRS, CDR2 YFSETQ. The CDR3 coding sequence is TGCGCCAGCAGCACGGGGAACACCGGGGAGCTGTTTTTT. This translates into CASSTGNTGELFF.

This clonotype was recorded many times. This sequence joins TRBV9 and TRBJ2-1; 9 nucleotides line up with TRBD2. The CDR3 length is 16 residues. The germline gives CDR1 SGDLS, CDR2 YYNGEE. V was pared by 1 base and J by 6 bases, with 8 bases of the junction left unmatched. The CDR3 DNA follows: TGTGCCAGCAGCGTACCTAGGACTAGCGTAGTCAATGAGCAGTTCTTC. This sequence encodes CASSVPRTSVVNEQFF. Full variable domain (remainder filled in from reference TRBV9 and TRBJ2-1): DSGVTQTPKHLITATGQRVTLRCSPRSGDLSVYWYQQSLDQGLQFLIQYYNGEERAKGNILERFSAQQFPDLHSELNLSSLELGDSALYFCASSVPRTSVVNEQFFGPGTRLTVL.

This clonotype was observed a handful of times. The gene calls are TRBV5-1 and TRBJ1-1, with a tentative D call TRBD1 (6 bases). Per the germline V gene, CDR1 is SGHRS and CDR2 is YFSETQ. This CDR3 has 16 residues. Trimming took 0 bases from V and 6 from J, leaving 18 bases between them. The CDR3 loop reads CASSLASAGDYPEAFF. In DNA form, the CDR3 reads TGCGCCAGCAGCTTGGCGTCGGCAGGGGATTATCCTGAAGCTTTCTTT.

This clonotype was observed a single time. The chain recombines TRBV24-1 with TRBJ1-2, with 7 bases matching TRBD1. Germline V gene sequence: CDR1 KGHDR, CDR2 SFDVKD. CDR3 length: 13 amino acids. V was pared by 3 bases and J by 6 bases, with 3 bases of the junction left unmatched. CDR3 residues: CATSDEDRDGYTF. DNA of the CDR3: TGTGCCACCAGTGATGAAGACAGGGATGGCTACACCTTC.

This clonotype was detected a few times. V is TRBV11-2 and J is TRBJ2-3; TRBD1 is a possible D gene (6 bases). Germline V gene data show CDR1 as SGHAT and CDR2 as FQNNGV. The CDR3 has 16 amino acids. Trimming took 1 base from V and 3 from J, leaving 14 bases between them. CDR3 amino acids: CASSLGGNRETDTQYF. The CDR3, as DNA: TGTGCCAGCAGCTTAGGTGGAAACAGGGAGACAGATACGCAGTATTTT.

Written as DNA, the CDR3 is TGCGCCAGCAGCTCTGCCTCTGGGTACAGCTACACAGATACGCAGTATTTT. It encodes CASSSASGYSYTDTQYF. The chain links TRBV5-1 to TRBJ2-3; unclear D gene. This CDR3 has 17 amino acids. V was trimmed by 3 bases and J by 2 bases, leaving 19 bases between them. Germline CDR1 and CDR2: SGHRS and YFSETQ.

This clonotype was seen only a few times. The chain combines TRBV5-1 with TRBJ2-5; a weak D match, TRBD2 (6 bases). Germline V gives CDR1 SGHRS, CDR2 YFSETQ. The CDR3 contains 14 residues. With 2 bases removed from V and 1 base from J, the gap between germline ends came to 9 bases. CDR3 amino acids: CASSLTSTQETQYF. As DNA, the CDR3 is TGCGCCAGCAGCTTAACTAGCACCCAAGAGACCCAGTACTTC.

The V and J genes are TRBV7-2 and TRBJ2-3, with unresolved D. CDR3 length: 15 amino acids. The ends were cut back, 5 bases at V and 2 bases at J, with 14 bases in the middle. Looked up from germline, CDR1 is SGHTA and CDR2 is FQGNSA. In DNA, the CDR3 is TGTGCCAGCAGCCCGCATCTGGGTCACACAGATACGCAGTATTTT. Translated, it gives CASSPHLGHTDTQYF.